The 28 T cell receptor beta chains below all came from one sample that was sequenced in a study of blood T cell repertoires in COVID-19. Assay: immunoSEQ multiplex PCR; the TCRdb copy retains only in-frame clones and omits some. The sample includes approximately 38,000 clones, about 80% seen only once; the top ten take nearly 25%. Sequencing input: peripheral blood. Every receptor here comes from a human donor with acute or convalescent COVID-19. The donor label of this sample is uncertain.

The CDR3 DNA reads TGTGCCAGCTCACCGATGCCCGGGACAGGGGAGTACGAGCAGTACTTC. Amino acid sequence: CASSPMPGTGEYEQYF. The chain recombines TRBV18 with TRBJ2-7; 10 bases map to TRBD1. The CDR3 runs to 16 residues. CDR1 is KGHSH, CDR2 LQKENI, per germline. J gave up 4 bases and V 3 bases, and 9 bases lay outside the gene matches.

This clone was seen more than once but under ten times. The chain employs TRBV10-1 and TRBJ2-2, with D unclear. Germline values: CDR1 WNHNN, CDR2 SYGVQD (reference sequence). This CDR3 comprises 12 residues. Trimming stripped 6 bases from V and 5 bases from J, with 7 bases between. The chain's CDR3 is CASSPTTGELFF. The CDR3 DNA reads TGCGCCAGCAGCCCCACAACCGGGGAGCTGTTTTTT.

V gene TRBV28 combines with J gene TRBJ2-1, with TRBD2 matching over 10 bases. CDR3 length equals 14 residues. Germline-derived CDR1 and CDR2 are MDHEN and SYDVKM. J gave up 10 bases and V 10 bases, and 13 bases lay outside the gene matches. CDR3 protein: CATSAWTSGLEQFF. The CDR3 nucleotides are TGTGCCACGAGTGCTTGGACTAGCGGCCTAGAGCAGTTCTTC.

In nucleotides, the CDR3 is TGTGCCAGCAGTGCGGGACAGGGCCCGTATAGCAATCAGCCCCAGCATTTT. The encoded protein is CASSAGQGPYSNQPQHF. This sequence joins TRBV25-1 and TRBJ1-5, with TRBD1 matching 9 bases. With V trimmed by 4 bases and J by 0 bases, 7 bases remained unmatched. Germline V gene sequence: CDR1 MGHDK, CDR2 SYGVNS. The CDR3 extends over 17 amino acids.

V gene TRBV28 combines with J gene TRBJ1-6, with TRBD1 as a possible D gene (6 bases). The CDR3 is made up of 14 amino acids. V was pared by 6 bases and J by 10 bases, with 16 bases between. The V gene's germline CDR1 is MDHEN and CDR2 SYDVKM. The chain's CDR3 is CASRSQGSGSPLHF. DNA of the CDR3: TGTGCCAGCAGGAGCCAGGGGAGTGGGTCACCCCTCCACTTT.

This chain uses TRBV25-1 with TRBJ2-7; the D gene is possibly TRBD1 (7 bases). CDR1 and CDR2 from the germline V gene are MGHDK and SYGVNS. The CDR3 spans 14 residues. Trimming removed 3 bases from V and 7 bases from J, with 16 bases in between. CDR3 sequence: CASSEPEGAGEQYF. CDR3 DNA sequence: TGTGCCAGCAGTGAGCCCGAGGGGGCGGGGGAGCAGTACTTC.

This chain links TRBV11-2 with TRBJ2-2; D not resolved. Germline loops: CDR1 SGHAT, CDR2 FQNNGV. V was shortened by 5 bases and J by 4 bases, with 8 bases between the two germline ends. There are 13 residues in the CDR3. The CDR3 region has the DNA TGTGCCAGCAGCCTCTACCTCACCGGGGAGCTGTTTTTT. Its translation: CASSLYLTGELFF.

J is TRBJ1-1 and V is TRBV9; 9 nucleotides match TRBD1. CDR1 SGDLS and CDR2 YYNGEE come from the germline V gene. This CDR3 comprises 16 residues. V shed 3 bases, J shed 0 bases, and the junction held 6 bases outside the gene matches. CDR3 amino acids: CASSARDRDLNTEAFF. The CDR3 region has the DNA TGTGCCAGCAGCGCCCGGGACAGGGATCTGAACACTGAAGCTTTCTTT.

Concerning this clone: A read error may account for a junction end that differs from germline. The chain employs TRBV11-2 and TRBJ2-6, with 11 positions matching TRBD2. The germline gives CDR1 SGHAT, CDR2 FQNNGV. The CDR3 length is 17 residues. CDR3 protein: CASTLAGGPSGANVLTF. In DNA, the CDR3 is TGTGCCAGCACCTTAGCGGGAGGGCCTTCTGGGGCCAACGTCCTGACTTTC.

The V call is TRBV5-6, the J call TRBJ2-4, with 13 bases fitting TRBD2. Germline loops: CDR1 SGHDT, CDR2 YYEEEE. V dropped 3 bases and J dropped 11; count of bases not matched to a gene: 8. This CDR3 contains 15 residues. CDR3 region: CASSSGLAGVTVQYF. DNA of the CDR3: TGTGCCAGCAGCTCAGGACTAGCGGGAGTTACGGTTCAGTACTTC.

The chain carries TRBV28 and TRBJ2-1; a weak D match, TRBD2 (6 bases). The V end was cut by 6 bases, the J end by 2 bases, with 26 bases between. The CDR3 has 19 residues. CDR1 is MDHEN and CDR2 is SYDVKM in the germline V gene. The CDR3 reads CASRNFGAIGTSPYNEQFF. The CDR3 coding sequence is TGTGCCAGCAGGAACTTTGGAGCCATAGGGACTTCTCCCTACAATGAGCAGTTCTTC.

The chain joins TRBV4-1 to TRBJ1-5; no definite D call. Deletions cut 5 bases from V and 1 base from J, with 9 bases between. The germline V gene has CDR1 MGHRA and CDR2 YSYEKL. The CDR3 sequence is 14 residues long. Here the CDR3 DNA reads TGCGCCAGCAGCACCCCTAGAAGCAATCAGCCCCAGCATTTT. Amino acids: CASSTPRSNQPQHF.

The genes are TRBV7-6 and TRBJ2-2, with 8 bases that match TRBD1. This CDR3 contains 16 residues. With V trimmed by 5 bases and J by 2 bases, 7 bases remained unmatched. Looked up from germline, CDR1 is SGHVS and CDR2 is FNYEAQ. The CDR3 nucleotides read TGTGCCAGCAGCAGAACAGGGGGGTCCAACACCGGGGAGCTGTTTTTT. It codes for CASSRTGGSNTGELFF.

The genes are TRBV6-6 and TRBJ1-1, with a weak D call TRBD1 (5 bases). Germline lookup yields CDR1 MNHNY and CDR2 SVGAGI (reference sequence). The V and J ends lost 4 bases and 4 bases respectively, with 16 bases between them. This CDR3 is 15 amino acids long. The CDR3 region is CASSFPRVSSTEAFF. Written as DNA, the CDR3 is TGTGCCAGCAGTTTTCCCAGGGTTTCCTCCACTGAAGCTTTCTTT.

The V call is TRBV2, the J call TRBJ2-7; 7 bases agree with TRBD2. CDR3 size: 15 residues. Germline CDR1 SNHLY, CDR2 FYNNEI. The junction had 3 bases not matched to a gene; V was cut back by 1 base and J by 0 bases. The CDR3 coding sequence is TGTGCCAGCAGTGAAGGGCTAGCGGACTCCTACGAGCAGTACTTC. It yields the protein CASSEGLADSYEQYF.

Written as DNA, the CDR3 is TGTGCCATCAGTGACGGGACAGGGGCAGACGAGCAGTACTTC. This codes for CAISDGTGADEQYF. This sequence joins TRBV10-3 and TRBJ2-7; 10 nucleotides match TRBD1. Germline V gene lookup returns CDR1 ENHRY and CDR2 SYGVKD. V dropped 3 bases and J dropped 5; count of bases not matched to a gene: 4. CDR3 length: 14 residues.

This rearrangement joins TRBV5-8 to TRBJ2-1; 8 positions match TRBD1. This CDR3 is built from 12 residues. Germline loops: CDR1 SGHTS, CDR2 YDEGEE. The trim removed 3 bases at V and 7 bases at J, leaving 0 bases unmatched. The CDR3 sequence: CASSWTGNEQFF. CDR3 sequence (DNA): TGTGCCAGCAGCTGGACAGGGAATGAGCAGTTCTTC.

The chain joins TRBV19 to TRBJ2-2, with D perhaps matching TRBD2 (5 bases). V shed 5 bases and J shed 7 bases, with 17 bases lying between them. From germline, CDR1 is LNHDA and CDR2 SQIVND (reference sequence). The CDR3 totals 15 residues. CDR3 sequence: CASSFRELENGELFF. DNA of the CDR3: TGTGCCAGTAGTTTCCGGGAACTAGAAAACGGGGAGCTGTTTTTT.

The V call is TRBV7-6, the J call TRBJ2-3; 10 nucleotides line up with TRBD1. V trimming: 6 bases; J trimming: 4 bases; junction bases outside the gene matches: 7. The CDR3 runs to 15 residues. The V gene's germline CDR1 is SGHVS and CDR2 FNYEAQ. The CDR3 loop reads CASRDGQGGADTQYF. The CDR3 nucleotides read TGTGCCAGCAGAGATGGACAGGGGGGGGCAGATACGCAGTATTTT.

The V gene is TRBV7-9, the J gene TRBJ1-2; D uncertain. Per the germline V gene, CDR1 is SEHNR and CDR2 is FQNEAQ (reference sequence). The CDR3 length is 14 residues. The V gene lost 3 bases and the J gene lost 7 bases, with 15 bases spanning the gap. For the CDR3, the DNA is TGTGCCAGCAGCTTGGAAGTAGGAACAGCTGGCTACACCTTC. Translating gives CASSLEVGTAGYTF.

The rearrangement links TRBV28 to TRBJ2-1; perhaps TRBD2 as D (6 bases). The length of the CDR3 is 15 residues. Germline V gene sequence: CDR1 MDHEN, CDR2 SYDVKM. V lost 2 bases and J 9 bases, leaving 17 bases between the germline ends. The CDR3 sequence: CASSLTKALGGEQFF. In DNA form, the CDR3 reads TGTGCCAGCAGTTTAACGAAAGCCCTCGGGGGTGAGCAGTTCTTC.

The rearrangement uses TRBV7-3 and TRBJ2-5; 12 bases fit TRBD2. Trimming cost V 0 bases and J 14 bases; bases outside gene matches: 4. The CDR3 has 13 residues. Germline values: CDR1 SGHTA, CDR2 FQGTGA. In DNA form, the CDR3 reads TGTGCCAGCAGCTTAACTGGGACTAGCGGGTTTTACTTC. Its protein product is CASSLTGTSGFYF.

The chain combines TRBV19 with TRBJ1-6, with D maybe TRBD1 (5 bases). Germline V gene sequence: CDR1 LNHDA, CDR2 SQIVND (reference sequence). The V and J ends lost 8 bases and 0 bases respectively, with 11 bases between them. This CDR3 comprises 15 residues. This CDR3 reads CASGIQGSYNSPLHF. CDR3 coding DNA: TGTGCCAGTGGAATCCAGGGCTCCTATAATTCACCCCTCCACTTT.

The chain's CDR3 is CASSHGQTGDTQYF. CDR3 DNA sequence: TGTGCCAGCAGCCACGGACAGACGGGCGATACGCAGTATTTT. The gene calls are TRBV7-9 and TRBJ2-3; D may be TRBD1 (6 bases). Trimming stripped 5 bases from V and 6 bases from J, with 15 bases between. Per the germline V gene, CDR1 is SEHNR and CDR2 is FQNEAQ (reference sequence). This CDR3 is built from 14 residues.

This clone showed up just a few times. This rearrangement joins TRBV28 to TRBJ1-1; weak D call: TRBD1 (5 bases). The ends were cut back, 4 bases at V and 8 bases at J, with 11 bases in the middle. Germline CDR1 reads MDHEN; CDR2 reads SYDVKM. The CDR3 spans 12 residues. The CDR3 protein is CASSSRQTEAFF. The CDR3 bases are TGTGCCAGCAGTTCTAGACAGACAGAAGCTTTCTTT.

V and J are TRBV2 and TRBJ2-1, with TRBD2 as a possible D gene (5 bases). V lost 3 bases to trimming and J lost 3 bases, with 6 bases between them. Germline V gives CDR1 SNHLY, CDR2 FYNNEI. The CDR3 runs 13 residues. The CDR3 loop is CASSDRGYNEQFF. CDR3 nucleotides: TGTGCCAGCAGTGACCGGGGCTACAATGAGCAGTTCTTC.

The rearrangement joins TRBV9 to TRBJ2-7, with 10 positions matching TRBD2. Trimming cost V 0 bases and J 7 bases; bases outside gene matches: 7. The CDR3 contains 15 residues. Germline lookup yields CDR1 SGDLS and CDR2 YYNGEE. The DNA of the CDR3 is TGTGCCAGCAGCGTAGAGCTAGCGGGAGTGGGGGAGCAGTACTTC. This translates into CASSVELAGVGEQYF.

V usage is TRBV19 and J usage is TRBJ2-3; TRBD2 is a possible D gene (6 bases). V lost 5 bases and J lost 2, with 11 bases in between. This CDR3 contains 14 residues. The germline V gene encodes CDR1 LNHDA and CDR2 SQIVND (reference sequence). CDR3 loop: CASSLGGHTDTQYF. The DNA for the CDR3 is TGTGCCAGTAGTTTGGGAGGACACACAGATACGCAGTATTTT.